The entry that follows covers one T cell receptor beta chain sequence. Its matching antigen is unknown. Other DNA sequences in the same sample also yield this CDR3. This specimen comes from a study of shared clonotypes between healthy human individuals. The CDR3 totals 14 residues. In germline, CDR1 is KGHSH, CDR2 LQKENI. V lost 1 base and J lost 1; bases outside the gene matches: 1. Free of recent acute infections or vaccinations, the donors were healthy HIV-negative adults. The repertoire was sequenced with immunoSEQ multiplex PCR; TCRdb's copy has only in-frame clones and lacks some. This table has roughly 1.5 million clones, 95% to 99% appearing once. Findings of the study overall: Across four donors, naive CD4 shared roughly 5%, naive CD8 over 3%, memory CD4 over 2%, memory CD8 0.4%.

The chain has TRBV18 and TRBJ2-7, with 7 bases that match TRBD2. The source material was naive CD4+ T cells sorted from blood. As to subset: CD45RA+ positively selected. The sequence was collected from a man aged 25-45 years in good health. The CDR3 reads CASSPRGSSYEQYF. The CDR3 DNA reads as TGTGCCAGCTCACCACGCGGGAGTTCCTACGAGCAGTACTTC.